Presented here are 32 T cell receptor beta chains from one specimen sequenced in a study of shared clonotypes between healthy human individuals. This table comes from immunoSEQ multiplex PCR, and its TCRdb copy is limited to in-frame clones, with some not included. The table shows roughly 520,000 clones, with around 96% occurring only once. The specimen was naive CD4+ T cells sorted from blood. The subset here: CD45RA+ positively selected. The receptors derive from a woman aged 25 to 39 in good health.

Written as DNA, the CDR3 is TGTGCCAGCAGTTTATCTGGACAGCGAAACACCATATATTTT. It encodes CASSLSGQRNTIYF. This rearrangement joins TRBV28 to TRBJ1-3; D is possibly TRBD1 (6 bases). V was cut by 1 base and J by 5 bases, with 9 bases left in between. Germline V gene data show CDR1 as MDHEN and CDR2 as SYDVKM. There are 14 residues in the CDR3.

This chain uses TRBV2 with TRBJ2-2, with 10 bases identical to TRBD1. The length of the CDR3 is 14 residues. Trimming at V came to 6 bases and at J to 5 bases, leaving 3 bases not matched to a gene. Germline V CDR1 and CDR2: SNHLY, FYNNEI. CDR3 DNA: TGTGCCAGCAGGTCGGACAGGGGGACCGGGGAGCTGTTTTTT. This sequence encodes CASRSDRGTGELFF.

The CDR3 reads CASSRKQGRDEQYF. The CDR3 nucleotides are TGTGCCAGCAGCAGAAAACAGGGGAGGGACGAGCAGTACTTC. The chain uses TRBV6-5 and TRBJ2-7, with D perhaps being TRBD1 or TRBD2 (7 bases each). CDR1 MNHEY and CDR2 SVGAGI come from the germline V gene. This CDR3 is built from 14 residues. V lost 6 bases and J lost 5, with 17 bases in between.

The CDR3 coding sequence is TGTGCCAGCAGCTTCCAGGGGGCAGGGGAGACCCAGTACTTC. Its translation is CASSFQGAGETQYF. The V gene is TRBV7-3, the J gene TRBJ2-5, with 8 bases lining up with TRBD1. Per germline, CDR1 SGHTA and CDR2 FQGTGA. The CDR3 spans 14 residues. V lost 3 bases, J lost 5 bases, and 5 bases stayed unmatched. Complete variable domain (other parts from reference TRBV7-3 and TRBJ2-5): GAGVSQTPSNKVTEKGKYVELRCDPISGHTALYWYRQSLGQGPEFLIYFQGTGAADDSGLPNDRFFAVRPEGSVSTLKIQRTERGDSAVYLCASSFQGAGETQYFGPGTRLLVL.

The DNA for the CDR3 is TGTGCCAGTAGGAAGGGCCATAAATCTACGCAGTATTTT. Translated: CASRKGHKSTQYF. The V gene is TRBV28, the J gene TRBJ2-3; no firm D call. The germline V and J ends were trimmed by 9 bases and 8 bases, with 18 bases remaining between them. The CDR3 covers 13 residues. Germline V CDR1 and CDR2: MDHEN, SYDVKM.

V and J are TRBV19 and TRBJ2-7; 9 nucleotides line up with TRBD1. The CDR3 runs to 16 residues. V shed 7 bases and J 0 bases; nucleotides not matched to a gene: 10. Per the germline V gene, CDR1 is LNHDA and CDR2 is SQIVND (reference sequence). CDR3: CASTQTGTGSSYEQYF. In DNA, the CDR3 is TGTGCCAGTACCCAGACCGGGACAGGGAGCTCCTACGAGCAGTACTTC.

J is TRBJ1-2 and V is TRBV7-3; D uncertain. CDR1 SGHTA and CDR2 FQGTGA come from the germline V gene. The CDR3 is 13 amino acids. V lost 5 bases and J 2 bases, leaving 9 bases between the germline ends. The CDR3 region is CASSPSENYGYTF. DNA for the CDR3: TGTGCCAGCAGCCCAAGCGAGAACTATGGCTACACCTTC.

V gene TRBV30 combines with J gene TRBJ2-7, with TRBD2 matching 7 bases. Trimming cost V 4 bases and J 6 bases; bases outside gene matches: 12. The CDR3 length is 14 residues. CDR1 and CDR2 (germline): GTSNPN, SVGIG (reference sequence). The CDR3 region has the DNA TGTGCCTGGAATACCGCGGGAGTTTGGGCCGAGCAGTACTTC. Translating gives CAWNTAGVWAEQYF.

Points on this clone: This sample also contains other DNA sequences that code for the same CDR3. The chain links TRBV19 to TRBJ2-1; 7 bases are shared with TRBD1. CDR3 length: 15 amino acids. Germline CDR1 and CDR2: LNHDA and SQIVND (reference sequence). The ends lost 4 bases at V and 0 bases at J; junction bases unmatched: 3. The DNA for the CDR3 is TGTGCCAGTAGTACGGACAGGAGCTCCTACAATGAGCAGTTCTTC. It encodes CASSTDRSSYNEQFF.

In this sample, this clone turned up a few times. This CDR3 is also generated by other DNA sequences in the sample. The chain has TRBV20-1 and TRBJ2-5; 7 nucleotides agree with TRBD1. The V gene's germline CDR1 is DFQATT and CDR2 SNEGSKA (reference sequence). The V segment lost 3 bases and the J segment 5 bases; nucleotides outside the gene matches: 0. The CDR3 is 11 amino acids. The CDR3: CSARDRETQYF. For the CDR3, the DNA is TGCAGTGCTAGGGACAGGGAGACCCAGTACTTC.

The V gene is TRBV29-1, the J gene TRBJ1-3; 12 bases line up with TRBD1. V dropped 7 bases and J dropped 3; count of bases not matched to a gene: 4. Germline values: CDR1 SQVTM, CDR2 ANQGSEA. CDR3 length: 14 amino acids. The CDR3 DNA sequence: TGCAGCGCCAGGGACAGGGGGCTTGGAAACACCATATATTTT. As protein: CSARDRGLGNTIYF. Combining the CDR3 with reference TRBV29-1 and TRBJ1-3 gives the whole variable domain SAVISQKPSRDICQRGTSLTIQCQVDSQVTMMFWYRQQPGQSLTLIATANQGSEATYESGFVIDKFPISRPNLTFSTLTVSNMSPEDSSIYLCSARDRGLGNTIYFGEGSWLTVV.

This clone has only a few counts. This sequence joins TRBV28 and TRBJ2-7, with 8 bases fitting TRBD2. Per the germline V gene, CDR1 is MDHEN and CDR2 is SYDVKM. CDR3 size: 13 residues. With V trimmed by 8 bases and J by 2 bases, 5 bases remained unmatched. The CDR3 loop reads CASLIAGTYEQYF. The CDR3 DNA is TGTGCCAGCCTAATAGCGGGAACCTACGAGCAGTACTTC.

This clone was seen only once. This chain uses TRBV4-1 with TRBJ2-3; D is possibly TRBD1 (6 bases). The V end was cut by 5 bases, the J end by 2 bases, with 14 bases between. The germline CDR1 and CDR2 sequences are MGHRA and YSYEKL. The CDR3 sequence is 15 residues long. CDR3 sequence reads: CASSSQGFPTDTQYF. As DNA, the CDR3 is TGCGCCAGCAGCTCACAGGGTTTCCCCACAGATACGCAGTATTTT.

The chain couples TRBV25-1 to TRBJ2-7; 7 nucleotides line up with TRBD2. The trim removed 5 bases at V and 7 bases at J, leaving 11 bases unmatched. CDR1 is MGHDK and CDR2 is SYGVNS in the germline V gene. This CDR3 is built from 14 residues. CDR3 region: CASSTSGATGEQYF. The CDR3, as DNA: TGTGCCAGCAGTACAAGCGGGGCCACGGGGGAGCAGTACTTC.

The chain links TRBV10-1 to TRBJ2-5; D might be TRBD1 (5 bases). The V gene lost 4 bases and the J gene lost 5 bases, with 11 bases spanning the gap. From germline, CDR1 is WNHNN and CDR2 SYGVQD (reference sequence). CDR3 size: 13 residues. CDR3 in DNA: TGCGCCAGCAGTGTTACGCCAGGGGAGACCCAGTACTTC. Translating it yields CASSVTPGETQYF.

This sequence joins TRBV6-5 and TRBJ1-2, with TRBD1 matching over 7 bases. Trimming at V came to 6 bases and at J to 5 bases, leaving 3 bases not matched to a gene. This CDR3 is 12 amino acids long. CDR1 and CDR2 from the germline V gene are MNHEY and SVGAGI. DNA of the CDR3: TGTGCCAGCAGCGGGACAGCTTATGGCTACACCTTC. Translated, it gives CASSGTAYGYTF.

This clone appeared a few times. The genes are TRBV28 and TRBJ2-2, with D possibly matching TRBD1 (5 bases). The CDR3 totals 15 residues. The V end was cut by 7 bases, the J end by 4 bases, with 16 bases between. CDR1 is MDHEN, CDR2 SYDVKM, per germline. CDR3 residues: CASTERQGSTGELFF. The DNA of the CDR3 is TGTGCCAGCACCGAAAGGCAGGGTAGCACCGGGGAGCTGTTTTTT.

The gene calls are TRBV6-5 and TRBJ1-1; 9 bases are shared with TRBD1. The junction had 6 bases not matched to a gene; V was cut back by 6 bases and J by 4 bases. Germline CDR1 MNHEY, CDR2 SVGAGI. The CDR3 sequence is 14 residues long. The CDR3 DNA sequence: TGTGCCAGCAGAACGGGACAGGGAGCCACTGAAGCTTTCTTT. Protein: CASRTGQGATEAFF.

The chain joins TRBV9 to TRBJ2-1; 8 nucleotides agree with TRBD2. Trimming cost V 1 base and J 8 bases; bases outside gene matches: 11. The CDR3 loop spans 16 amino acids. Germline V gene data show CDR1 as SGDLS and CDR2 as YYNGEE. DNA of the CDR3: TGTGCCAGCAGCGTACCGGGGTCGAGCGGGAGTGATGAGCAGTTCTTC. As protein: CASSVPGSSGSDEQFF.

With respect to this clone: This specimen includes other DNA sequences encoding the same CDR3. The chain uses TRBV18 and TRBJ2-1; D might be TRBD1 or TRBD2, each matching 5 bases. This CDR3 has 15 residues. CDR1 is KGHSH, CDR2 LQKENI, per germline. Deletions cut 3 bases from V and 2 bases from J, with 11 bases between. The CDR3 protein is CASSPRDGAYNEQFF. CDR3 in DNA: TGTGCCAGCTCACCCAGGGACGGAGCCTACAATGAGCAGTTCTTC.

V gene TRBV29-1 combines with J gene TRBJ1-1, with D perhaps TRBD1 (5 bases). The CDR3 is 14 amino acids. V lost 2 bases, J lost 4 bases, and 14 bases lay in between. Germline CDR1 reads SQVTM; CDR2 reads ANQGSEA. CDR3 sequence reads: CSVEPQGGSTEAFF. The CDR3, as DNA: TGCAGCGTTGAACCTCAGGGAGGTAGCACTGAAGCTTTCTTT.

The rearrangement joins TRBV19 to TRBJ2-1, with D tentatively TRBD2 (6 bases). Per germline, CDR1 LNHDA and CDR2 SQIVND (reference sequence). Trimming took 2 bases from V and 12 from J, leaving 14 bases between them. This CDR3 has 13 amino acids. CDR3 sequence: CASSIRSVEGQFF. The CDR3 DNA sequence: TGTGCCAGTAGTATAAGGAGCGTGGAGGGGCAGTTCTTC.

V usage is TRBV7-8 and J usage is TRBJ1-5; D uncertain. The CDR3 is 15 residues long. Deletions cut 0 bases from V and 2 bases from J, with 8 bases between. CDR1 is SGHVS, CDR2 FQNEAQ, per germline. CDR3 in DNA: TGTGCCAGCAGCTTAGCGGTATTGGGCAATCAGCCCCAGCATTTT. Translated: CASSLAVLGNQPQHF.

The J gene is TRBJ2-6, the V gene TRBV7-3; 7 bases agree with TRBD1. The J segment lost 4 bases and the V segment lost 6 bases, leaving 9 bases of the junction unmatched. The CDR3 is 16 residues long. The germline V gene encodes CDR1 SGHTA and CDR2 FQGTGA. CDR3 sequence: CASSARTGLGANVLTF. The CDR3 bases are TGTGCCAGCAGTGCCCGGACAGGACTCGGGGCCAACGTCCTGACTTTC.

The V gene is TRBV28, the J gene TRBJ1-1; D is unclear. The germline V gene has CDR1 MDHEN and CDR2 SYDVKM. V lost 5 bases to trimming and J lost 4 bases, with 23 bases between them. The CDR3 extends over 17 amino acids. As DNA, the CDR3 is TGTGCCAGCAGTCCGGTCGGGAGAAAGAGACGTCCCACTGAAGCTTTCTTT. Amino acid sequence: CASSPVGRKRRPTEAFF.

The rearrangement joins TRBV7-2 to TRBJ2-7, with TRBD2 matching over 11 bases. Trimming at V came to 3 bases and at J to 7 bases, leaving 8 bases not matched to a gene. The CDR3 consists of 15 residues. Germline V gene data show CDR1 as SGHTA and CDR2 as FQGNSA. The CDR3 region is CASSFVAGGLREQYF. CDR3 in DNA: TGTGCCAGCAGCTTCGTAGCGGGAGGGCTTCGGGAGCAGTACTTC.

The V gene is TRBV28, the J gene TRBJ2-5; 9 positions match TRBD2. V was clipped by 3 bases and J by 4 bases; unmatched bases: 12. Germline V lookup: CDR1 MDHEN, CDR2 SYDVKM. This CDR3 comprises 17 residues. CDR3 DNA: TGTGCCAGCAGTTTCGGCTCTCGCGGGAGGGCCGGAGAGACCCAGTACTTC. Translating it yields CASSFGSRGRAGETQYF.

The chain uses TRBV5-4 and TRBJ2-7, with 8 bases matching TRBD2. CDR1 and CDR2 from the germline V gene are SGHNT and YYREEE (reference sequence). CDR3 length equals 16 residues. The V segment lost 4 bases and the J segment 4 bases; nucleotides outside the gene matches: 13. The CDR3 bases are TGTGCCAGCAGCGTCCGGGGGGGACCACCGATATACGAGCAGTACTTC. This sequence encodes CASSVRGGPPIYEQYF.

The rearrangement links TRBV19 to TRBJ1-2, with D unclear. The CDR3 has 14 residues. CDR1 and CDR2 from the germline V gene are LNHDA and SQIVND (reference sequence). V was pared by 4 bases and J by 5 bases, with 14 bases between. The CDR3 DNA is TGTGCCAGTAGTACCCGGGTCGCTGCTTATGGCTACACCTTC. Translating it yields CASSTRVAAYGYTF.

This CDR3 reads CASSRDRETGELFF. The CDR3 DNA is TGTGCCAGCAGTCGGGACAGGGAAACCGGGGAGCTGTTTTTT. The chain recombines TRBV27 with TRBJ2-2; 9 positions agree with TRBD1. The V segment lost 5 bases and the J segment 5 bases; nucleotides outside the gene matches: 3. CDR1 is MNHEY and CDR2 is SMNVEV in the germline V gene (reference sequence). The CDR3 length is 14 residues.

The CDR3 region is CASSQIGQGKGETQYF. The CDR3 DNA follows: TGCGCCAGCAGCCAAATTGGACAGGGGAAGGGAGAGACCCAGTACTTC. The J gene is TRBJ2-5, the V gene TRBV4-1; 9 bases agree with TRBD1. Germline CDR1 reads MGHRA; CDR2 reads YSYEKL. The length of the CDR3 is 16 residues. The J segment lost 4 bases and the V segment lost 2 bases, leaving 8 bases of the junction unmatched.

This chain connects TRBV7-6 to TRBJ2-7, with 8 bases lining up with TRBD2. This CDR3 has 18 residues. Looked up from germline, CDR1 is SGHVS and CDR2 is FNYEAQ. Germline trimming cut 0 bases from V and 2 bases from J; bases unmatched to any gene: 12. The CDR3 sequence is CASSLARFSSGSAYEQYF. CDR3 DNA: TGTGCCAGCAGCTTAGCTCGGTTTTCGAGCGGGAGTGCCTACGAGCAGTACTTC.